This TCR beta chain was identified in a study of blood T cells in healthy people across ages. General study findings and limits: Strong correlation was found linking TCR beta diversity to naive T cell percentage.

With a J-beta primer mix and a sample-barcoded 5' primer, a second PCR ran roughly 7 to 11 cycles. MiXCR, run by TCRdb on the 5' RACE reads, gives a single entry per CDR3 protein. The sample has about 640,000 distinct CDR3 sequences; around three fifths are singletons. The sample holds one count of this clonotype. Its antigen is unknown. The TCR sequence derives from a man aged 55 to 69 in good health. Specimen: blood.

CDR3 amino acids: CASSQDRVPGRDYTF. The DNA for the CDR3 is TGTGCCAGCAGCCAAGATAGGGTTCCGGGACGAGACTACACCTTC. The V call is TRBV3-1, the J call TRBJ1-2; tentatively, D is TRBD1 (5 bases). Germline V lookup: CDR1 LGHDT, CDR2 YNNKEL (reference sequence). CDR3 length: 15 residues. V lost 0 bases and J 10 bases, leaving 18 bases between the germline ends.